The 11 T cell receptor beta chains reported below all come from one sample, sequenced in a study of PD-1 blockade in classical Hodgkin lymphoma. Measured with immunoSEQ multiplex PCR; TCRdb has only the in-frame clones, and not every one. The table has about 9,200 clones, 87% seen once. Time point reported: cycle 4 day 1 (C4D1), after six to seven weeks of nivolumab. Every one of the patients relapsed after autologous stem cell transplantation (brentuximab vedotin exposure was variable). The sample consisted of peripheral blood mononuclear cells (PBMCs), taken before the fourth cycle of nivolumab. Receptors originate from a human donor with classical Hodgkin lymphoma.

The chain joins TRBV6-8 to TRBJ2-3, with D unresolved. CDR3 length: 14 amino acids. V was clipped by 0 bases and J by 5 bases, with 9 bases between them. The germline V gene encodes CDR1 MNHGY and CDR2 SAAAGT. The CDR3 coding sequence is TGTGCCAGCAGTTACTCATTAAACAGAGATACGCAGTATTTT. Protein: CASSYSLNRDTQYF.

The rearrangement uses TRBV21-1 and TRBJ2-7; TRBD2, as called in the table, went unchecked against the DNA. TRBV21-1 is a recognized pseudogene. This CDR3 has 19 residues. DNA of the CDR3: TGTGCCAGCAGCCCCGCCGGTCCGAGAGTACTAGCGCCTAGTTACGAGCAGTACTTC. Translation gives CASSPAGPRVLAPSYEQYF.

The chain employs TRBV15 and TRBJ2-2, with no clear D. CDR1 and CDR2 from the germline V gene are LNHNV and YYDKDF (reference sequence). The CDR3 has 12 residues. V gave up 4 bases and J gave up 7 bases, with 7 bases separating them. The CDR3 reads CATSMLFGELFF. CDR3 nucleotides: TGTGCCACCAGCATGCTATTCGGGGAGCTGTTTTTT.

This clone appeared a single time. This chain uses TRBV29-1 with TRBJ1-2; possible D gene TRBD1, 5 bases. The germline V gene has CDR1 SQVTM and CDR2 ANQGSEA. V was shortened by 7 bases and J by 7 bases, with 22 bases between the two germline ends. CDR3 length: 14 residues. The CDR3 protein is CSAREGGGAVGYTF. CDR3 DNA sequence: TGCAGCGCCCGCGAGGGTGGAGGGGCGGTTGGCTACACCTTC.

A single count supports this clone. The chain joins TRBV9 to TRBJ2-1, with a weak D call TRBD2 (6 bases). V lost 3 bases and J lost 1, with 17 bases in between. This CDR3 is built from 17 residues. Germline V lookup: CDR1 SGDLS, CDR2 YYNGEE. The CDR3 nucleotides read TGTGCCAGCAGCGCCGGGACTCAAATTTCGTCCTACAATGAGCAGTTCTTC. Its protein product is CASSAGTQISSYNEQFF.

This clone has a handful of counts. This chain links TRBV6-4 with TRBJ2-1; D is unresolved. This CDR3 has 16 residues. Between the trimmed V and J ends, which lost 0 bases and 3 bases, there was a span of 12 bases. CDR1 is MRHNA and CDR2 is SNTAGT in the germline V gene. The CDR3 loop is CASSDSIASHYNEQFF. CDR3 nucleotide sequence: TGTGCCAGCAGTGACTCGATTGCTTCACACTACAATGAGCAGTTCTTC.

The V call is TRBV19, the J call TRBJ1-5, with a weak D call TRBD1 (6 bases). The germline gives CDR1 LNHDA, CDR2 SQIVND (reference sequence). The V end lost 4 bases, the J end lost 0 bases, and 13 bases lay between the germline ends. The CDR3 sequence is 16 residues long. CDR3 nucleotides: TGTGCCAGTAGTACCGAGAGACAGGTTAGCAATCAGCCCCAGCATTTT. Translated: CASSTERQVSNQPQHF. The full variable domain, completed using reference TRBV19 and TRBJ1-5, is DGGITQSPKYLFRKEGQNVTLSCEQNLNHDAMYWYRQDPGQGLRLIYYSQIVNDFQKGDIAEGYSVSREKKESFPLTVTSAQKNPTAFYLCASSTERQVSNQPQHFGDGTRLSIL.

This clone was picked up a small number of times. The V call is TRBV14, the J call TRBJ2-1; no clear D gene. Germline assignment: CDR1 SGHDN and CDR2 FVKESK. The V end was cut by 0 bases, the J end by 3 bases, with 12 bases between. The CDR3 has 16 amino acids. The CDR3, as DNA: TGTGCCAGCAGCCAAGAGAATCCGAAGTTCTACAATGAGCAGTTCTTC. Protein sequence: CASSQENPKFYNEQFF.

The chain is built from TRBV27 and TRBJ2-7, with D perhaps matching TRBD1 (6 bases). Trimming stripped 1 base from V and 6 bases from J, with 19 bases between. The germline gives CDR1 MNHEY, CDR2 SMNVEV (reference sequence). The CDR3 runs 16 residues. The CDR3 reads CASSLWGQGFGGEQYF. CDR3 DNA sequence: TGTGCCAGCAGTTTATGGGGCCAGGGGTTCGGTGGCGAGCAGTACTTC.

This clone was seen more than once but under ten times. The rearrangement uses TRBV18 and TRBJ2-3; 8 bases map to TRBD2. This CDR3 has 14 residues. Losses at the gene ends were 3 bases for V and 11 bases for J; bases not matched to a gene: 10. Looked up from germline, CDR1 is KGHSH and CDR2 is LQKENI. The CDR3 bases are TGTGCCAGCTCACCGGGTTCTTCGGGACTAGTGCAGTATTTT. Translated, it gives CASSPGSSGLVQYF.

The chain uses TRBV2 and TRBJ2-2; possibly TRBD1 for D (6 bases). With 6 bases removed from V and 1 base from J, the gap between germline ends came to 12 bases. Germline loops: CDR1 SNHLY, CDR2 FYNNEI. The length of the CDR3 is 15 residues. CDR3 amino acids: CASREPTGNTGELFF. DNA for the CDR3: TGTGCCAGCAGAGAACCGACAGGGAACACCGGGGAGCTGTTTTTT.